This T cell receptor (gamma chain) was captured by sequencing in a study of gamma delta lymphoproliferative disorders and STAT genes (dated by TCRdb to the late 2010s). As for the study more broadly: Gamma-chain libraries were prepared from at least 50 ng of genomic DNA using the LymphoTrack Dx TCRG Assay. Because no corresponding Invivoscribe delta assay was available, delta-chain libraries were prepared according to the standard operating procedure of the EuroClonality-NGS working group. Within a larger immunophenotypic and STAT-mutation study, TCR gamma and delta CDR3 repertoires were profiled by deep sequencing in Tgammadelta lymphoproliferative disease patients and healthy controls. To confirm results, a couple of gamma-chain samples and every delta-chain sample were sequenced twice. Results the study describes overall, beyond this receptor: Leukemic cells were skewed toward terminal effectors, whereas control T cells likely spanned varied maturation stages, a difference potentially limiting comparisons between patients and controls. When whole repertoires were clustered, patient gamma repertoires were grouped separately from healthy controls, whereas no separation between groups was observed for delta repertoires. It was noted by the authors that NGS specificity may be reduced at low frequencies, so confirmation of the public or private nature of leukemic clones is needed. Almost every major gamma and delta clonotype in patients was public, meaning shared with at least one healthy donor, and only a couple of gamma clonotypes were private to disease.

Unmatched junction bases come to 9, with V trimmed by 3 bases and J by 5 bases. Based on the germline V gene (reference sequence), the CDR1 and CDR2 sequences are GITISATS and ISYDGTV. Including the terminal cysteine and phenylalanine, the CDR3 comprises 15 residues. Of all the DNA, just the CDR3 is kept, 45 bases in frame from base 1. TCR sequencing was performed on genomic DNA from peripheral blood mononuclear cells isolated from patients and controls. As controls, about 23 healthy adult blood donors (median age about 60 years; about twelve males and roughly eleven females) were included and were matched to patients for age and sex. In both library preparation methods, multiplex PCR was run with primers aimed at the conserved V and J regions of the TCR genes. Amplicons were purified, pooled and sequenced on an Illumina MiSeq platform. On the authors' methods: V(D)J alignment, clonotype assembly and translation were performed with MiXCR, whereas functionality assessment and CDR3 repertoire analyses were performed with VDJtools. CDR3 was defined per IMGT, and analyses were restricted to productive sequences using functional genes, excluding ORF genes and pseudogenes. A custom Python script was used to search all patients and controls for identical amino acid CDR3s of major clonotypes (frequency >=5%). A one-sided non-parametric Wilcoxon test was used to compare clonotype frequencies in patients versus controls. The public reads were reprocessed by TCRdb using CATT, and rows of matching DNA were later combined. These V and J calls originate from TCRdb's pipeline instead of the authors' own analysis. The sample table shows 800 to 950 gamma-chain clones, and roughly 27% are seen once. In total, the top ten clones hold roughly two fifths of the sample.

With respect to this clone: It has no known antigen specificity. No clone much larger than this one lies a single base away; base qualities are absent.

The sequence was obtained from a human donor in good health. The source material was blood. The V and J genes are TRGV9 and TRGJP1. TCRdb leaves out the J gene; it was filled in here by matching the DNA to germline. CDR3 loop: CALWEHHGTGWFKIF. The nucleotide sequence reads TGTGCCTTGTGGGAGCACCACGGAACTGGTTGGTTCAAGATATTT.